This TCR beta chain was identified during a study of OX40 agonist ivuxolimab in advanced cancers. People who had autoimmune disease history or systemic immunosuppression were excluded. Sequenced by immunoSEQ multiplex PCR; TCRdb stores in-frame clones only, minus some. The table has about 62,000 clones, over 90% seen once; the top ten hold roughly an eighth. The V and J ends lost 3 bases and 3 bases respectively, with 9 bases between them. The CDR3 runs 13 residues. The germline V gene encodes CDR1 MNHEY and CDR2 SMNVEV (reference sequence). The sequence derives from an adult with an advanced solid tumor such as melanoma, head and neck, liver or kidney cancer. The sequencing here drew on CD4+ or CD8+ T cells sorted from blood, taken in a trial of the OX40 agonist ivuxolimab. This sequence joins TRBV27 and TRBJ2-7; no clear D. The CDR3 region is CASSFGQRYEQYF. CDR3 in DNA: TGTGCCAGCAGTTTTGGTCAGCGCTACGAGCAGTACTTC.